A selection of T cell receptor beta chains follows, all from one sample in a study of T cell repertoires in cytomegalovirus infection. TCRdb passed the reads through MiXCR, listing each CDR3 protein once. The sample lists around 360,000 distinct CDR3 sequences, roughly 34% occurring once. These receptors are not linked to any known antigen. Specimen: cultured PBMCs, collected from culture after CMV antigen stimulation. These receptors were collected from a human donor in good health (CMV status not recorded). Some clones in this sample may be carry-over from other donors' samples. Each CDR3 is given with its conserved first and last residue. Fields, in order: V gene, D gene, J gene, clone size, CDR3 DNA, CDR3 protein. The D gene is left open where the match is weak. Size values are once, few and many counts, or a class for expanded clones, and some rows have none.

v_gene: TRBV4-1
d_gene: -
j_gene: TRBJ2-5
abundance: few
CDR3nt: TGCGCCAGCAGCCAAGATTATACAAGCGGGCAACAAGAGACCCAGTACTTC
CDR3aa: CASSQDYTSGQQETQYF

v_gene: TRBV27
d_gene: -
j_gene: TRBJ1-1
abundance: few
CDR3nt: TGTGCCAGCAGGGCGGGGTATGACACTGAAGCTTTCTTT
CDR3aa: CASRAGYDTEAFF

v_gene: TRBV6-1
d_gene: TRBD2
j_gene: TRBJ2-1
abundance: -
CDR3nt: TGTGCCAGCAGTTACCTAGCGGGAGGCTATGAGCAGTTCTTC
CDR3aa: CASSYLAGGYEQFF

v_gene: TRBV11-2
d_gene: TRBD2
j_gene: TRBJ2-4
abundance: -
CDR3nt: TGTGCCAGCAGCCCAGGACTAGCCGGAAAAATTCAGTACTTC
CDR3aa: CASSPGLAGKIQYF

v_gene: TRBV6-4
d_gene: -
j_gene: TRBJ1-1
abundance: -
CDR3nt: TGTGCCAGCAGTGCCCAACGAGGGGGGACTGAAGCTTTCTTT
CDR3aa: CASSAQRGGTEAFF

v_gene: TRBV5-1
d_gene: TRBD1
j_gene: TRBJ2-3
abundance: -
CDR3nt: TGCGCCAGCAGCATTTTTGGGACAGGCTACACAGATACGCAGTATTTT
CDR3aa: CASSIFGTGYTDTQYF

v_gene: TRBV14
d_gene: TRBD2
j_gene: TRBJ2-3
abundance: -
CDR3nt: TGTGCCAGCAGCCAACTAGCGGGAGGGGCAGATACGCAGTATTTT
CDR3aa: CASSQLAGGADTQYF

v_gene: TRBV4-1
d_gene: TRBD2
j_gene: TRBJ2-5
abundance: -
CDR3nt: TGCGCCAGCAGCCAAGGAGGACTAGCGGGAGGGTTAGAGACCCAGTACTTC
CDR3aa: CASSQGGLAGGLETQYF

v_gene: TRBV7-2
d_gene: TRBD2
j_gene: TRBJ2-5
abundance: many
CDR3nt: TGTGCCAGCAGCTTGGCGGGAGGGCCTGGGGAGACCCAGTACTTC
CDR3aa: CASSLAGGPGETQYF

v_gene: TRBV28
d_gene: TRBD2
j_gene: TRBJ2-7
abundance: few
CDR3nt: TGTGCCAGCGGCGGACTAGCGGGAGGCGAGCAGTACTTC
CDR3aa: CASGGLAGGEQYF

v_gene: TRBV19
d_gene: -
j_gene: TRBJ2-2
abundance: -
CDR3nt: TGTGCCAGTAATAGCGGAACGAACACCGGGGAGCTGTTTTTT
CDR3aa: CASNSGTNTGELFF

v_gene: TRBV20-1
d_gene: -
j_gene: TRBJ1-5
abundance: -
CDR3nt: TGCAGTGCTACCCCGCCCGCAGGGGATCAGCCCCAGCATTTT
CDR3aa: CSATPPAGDQPQHF

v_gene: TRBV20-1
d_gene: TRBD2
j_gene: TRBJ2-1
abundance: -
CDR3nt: TGCAGTGCTACCCAAGCGGGGCTAGCGGGAGGGCCAAATGAGCAGTTCTTC
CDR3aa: CSATQAGLAGGPNEQFF

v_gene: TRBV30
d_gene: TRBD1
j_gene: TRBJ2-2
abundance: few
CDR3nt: TGTGCCTGGAGAGCGACAGGGAACAGTGGCGGGGAGCTGTTTTTT
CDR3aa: CAWRATGNSGGELFF

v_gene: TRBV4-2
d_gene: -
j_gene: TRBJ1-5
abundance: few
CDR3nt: TGTGCCAGCAGCCAAGCGGGTGGCGATCAGCCCCAGCATTTT
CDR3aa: CASSQAGGDQPQHF

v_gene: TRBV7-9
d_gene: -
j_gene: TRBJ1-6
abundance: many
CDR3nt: TGTGCCAGCAGCACCCCAGGGGAATATAATTCACCCCTCCACTTT
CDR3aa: CASSTPGEYNSPLHF

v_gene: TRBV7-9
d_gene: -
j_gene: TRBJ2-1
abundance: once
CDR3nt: TGTGCCAGCAGCTCGGGACTCCAGGGTGAGCAGTTCTTC
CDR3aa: CASSSGLQGEQFF

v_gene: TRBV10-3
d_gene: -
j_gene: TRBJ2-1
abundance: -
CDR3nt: TGTGCCATCAGTGATGGGGTCGGGGGTTCCTACAATGAGCAGTTCTTC
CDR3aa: CAISDGVGGSYNEQFF

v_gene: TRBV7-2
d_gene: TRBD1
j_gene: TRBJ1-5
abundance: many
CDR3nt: TGTGCCAGCAGCTTAGTACCGGGACAGGATCAGCCCCAGCATTTT
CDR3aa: CASSLVPGQDQPQHF

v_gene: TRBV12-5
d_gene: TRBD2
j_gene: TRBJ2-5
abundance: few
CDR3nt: TGTGCTAGTGGTTTGGGCCGACTAGCGGGGCTCGAAGGGACCCAGTACTTC
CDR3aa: CASGLGRLAGLEGTQYF

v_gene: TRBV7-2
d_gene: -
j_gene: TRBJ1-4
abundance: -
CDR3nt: TGTGCCAGCAGCTTAGGGCAGGTGTCCAGTGAAAAACTGTTTTTT
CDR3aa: CASSLGQVSSEKLFF

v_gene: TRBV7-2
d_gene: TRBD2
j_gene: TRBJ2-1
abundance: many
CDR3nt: TGTGCCAGCAGCTTAGAAGGGACTAGCGGCTACAATGAGCAGTTCTTC
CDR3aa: CASSLEGTSGYNEQFF

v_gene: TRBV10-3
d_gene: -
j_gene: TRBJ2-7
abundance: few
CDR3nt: TGTGCCATCAGTGAGTCCAATACCTACGAGCAGTACTTC
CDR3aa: CAISESNTYEQYF

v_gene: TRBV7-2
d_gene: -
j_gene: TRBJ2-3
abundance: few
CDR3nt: TGTGCCAGCAGCACGACGGGGCCGGCGGATACGCAGTATTTT
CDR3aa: CASSTTGPADTQYF

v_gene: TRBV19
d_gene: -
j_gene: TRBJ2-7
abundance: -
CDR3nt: TGTGCCAGTAGTACCATCCTAGAGCCGACCCTTTACGAGCAGTACTTC
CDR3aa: CASSTILEPTLYEQYF

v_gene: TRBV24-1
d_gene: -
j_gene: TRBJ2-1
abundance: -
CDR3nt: TGTGCCACCATGGGTAGCCGAAACAATGAGCAGTTCTTC
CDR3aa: CATMGSRNNEQFF

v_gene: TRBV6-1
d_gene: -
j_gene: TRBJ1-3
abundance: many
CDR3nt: TGTGCCAGCAGTGAGCACGGACAAAGCTCTGGAAACACCATATATTTT
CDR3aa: CASSEHGQSSGNTIYF

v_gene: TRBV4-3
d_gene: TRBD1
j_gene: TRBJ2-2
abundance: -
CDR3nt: TGCGCCAGCAGCCACGGACAGGGAACCGGGGAGCTGTTTTTT
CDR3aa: CASSHGQGTGELFF

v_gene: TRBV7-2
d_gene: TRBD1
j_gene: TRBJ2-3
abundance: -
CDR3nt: TGTGCCAGCAGCTTAGTACAGGGGGCTTATACGCAGTATTTT
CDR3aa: CASSLVQGAYTQYF

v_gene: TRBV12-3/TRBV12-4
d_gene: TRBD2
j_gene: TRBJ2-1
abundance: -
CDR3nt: TGTGCCAGCAGACCCCCTAGTAGCGGGCCTTACAATGAGCAGTTCTTC
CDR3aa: CASRPPSSGPYNEQFF

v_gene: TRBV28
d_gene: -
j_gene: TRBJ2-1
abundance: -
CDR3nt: TGTGCCAGCAGTTTGGTCCGTTCTGGTGAGCAGTTCTTC
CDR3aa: CASSLVRSGEQFF

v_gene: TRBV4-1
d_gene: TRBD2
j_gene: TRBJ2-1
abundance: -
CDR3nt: TGTGCCAGCAGCCCGGTGACAATAGCGGGATCGAACAATGAGCAGTTCTTC
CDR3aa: CASSPVTIAGSNNEQFF

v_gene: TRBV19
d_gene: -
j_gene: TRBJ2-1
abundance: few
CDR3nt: TGTGCCAGTAGTACGGACACCTACAATGAGCAGTTCTTC
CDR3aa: CASSTDTYNEQFF

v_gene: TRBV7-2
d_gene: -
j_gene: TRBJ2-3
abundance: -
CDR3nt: TGTGCCAGCAACTACGGGATCACAGATACGCAGTATTTT
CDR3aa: CASNYGITDTQYF

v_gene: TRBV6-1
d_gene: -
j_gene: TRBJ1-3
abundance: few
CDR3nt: TGTGCCAGCAGTGACTCACGAGGAGGAAACACCATATATTTT
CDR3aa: CASSDSRGGNTIYF

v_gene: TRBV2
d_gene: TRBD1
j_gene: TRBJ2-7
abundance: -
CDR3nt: TGTGCCAGCAGGACATCCCGGGACAGAGTTTACGAGCAGTACTTC
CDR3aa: CASRTSRDRVYEQYF

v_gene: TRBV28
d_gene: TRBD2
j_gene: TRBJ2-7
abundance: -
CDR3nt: TGTGCCAGCAGTTTATTCGTGACTAGCGGGACCTCCTACGAGCAGTACTTC
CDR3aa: CASSLFVTSGTSYEQYF

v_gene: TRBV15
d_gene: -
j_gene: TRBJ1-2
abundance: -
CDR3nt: TGTGCCACCAGCAGAGATCCACAGGGTAGTGGCTACACCTTC
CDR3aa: CATSRDPQGSGYTF

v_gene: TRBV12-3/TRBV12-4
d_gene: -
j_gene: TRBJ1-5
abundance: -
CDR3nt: TGTGCCAGCGCGAGTGAGTCTTATAGCAATCAGCCCCAGCATTTT
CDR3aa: CASASESYSNQPQHF

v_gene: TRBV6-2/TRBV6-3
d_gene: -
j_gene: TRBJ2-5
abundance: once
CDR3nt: TGTGCCAGCAGGACAGGAGGCCGGGAGACCCAGTACTTC
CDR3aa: CASRTGGRETQYF

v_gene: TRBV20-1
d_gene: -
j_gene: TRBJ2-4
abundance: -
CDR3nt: TGCAGTGCTAGAGATCGGATAGCGGCCAAAAACATTCAGTACTTC
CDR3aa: CSARDRIAAKNIQYF

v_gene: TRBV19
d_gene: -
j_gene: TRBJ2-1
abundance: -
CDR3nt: TGTGCCAGTAGAGACGGACACGACAATGAGCAGTTCTTC
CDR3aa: CASRDGHDNEQFF

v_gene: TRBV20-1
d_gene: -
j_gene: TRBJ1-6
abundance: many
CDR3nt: TGCAGTGCTAGGAAAGGGACCAATTCACCCCTCCACTTT
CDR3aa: CSARKGTNSPLHF

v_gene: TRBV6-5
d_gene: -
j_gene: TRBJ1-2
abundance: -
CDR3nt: TGTGCCAGCAGTTATACAGGGAAAGGGGGCTACACCTTC
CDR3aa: CASSYTGKGGYTF

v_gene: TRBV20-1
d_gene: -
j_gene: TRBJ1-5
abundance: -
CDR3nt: TGCAGTGCTAGAGGCAATCAGCCCCAGCATTTT
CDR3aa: CSARGNQPQHF

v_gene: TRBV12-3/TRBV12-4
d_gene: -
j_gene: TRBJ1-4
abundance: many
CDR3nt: TGTGCCAGCAGTACTACAGGGCCAACTAATGAAAAACTGTTTTTT
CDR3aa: CASSTTGPTNEKLFF

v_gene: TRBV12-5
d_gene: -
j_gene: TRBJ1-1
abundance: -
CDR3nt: TGTGCTAGTGGTTTGGTACTGGTGGGGGGTTATAGCGAAGCTTTCTTT
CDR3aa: CASGLVLVGGYSEAFF

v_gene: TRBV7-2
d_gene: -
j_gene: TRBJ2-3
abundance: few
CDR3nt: TGTGCCAGCAGCTTAGGACTTTTGCACACAGATACGCAGTATTTT
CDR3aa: CASSLGLLHTDTQYF

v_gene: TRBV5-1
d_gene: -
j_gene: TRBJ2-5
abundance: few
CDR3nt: TGCGCCAGCAGCACGGGGGGACAGACACAAGAGACCCAGTACTTC
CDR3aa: CASSTGGQTQETQYF

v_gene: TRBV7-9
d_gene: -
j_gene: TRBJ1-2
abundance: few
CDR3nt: TGTGCCAGCAGCCCATCGAAGGACGGCAGGCTTGCGCCTAACTATGGCTACACCTTC
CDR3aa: CASSPSKDGRLAPNYGYTF

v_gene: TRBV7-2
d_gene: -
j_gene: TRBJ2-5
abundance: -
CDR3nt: TGTGCCAGCAGTACCGGAGGGATCATGCAAGAGACCCAGTACTTC
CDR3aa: CASSTGGIMQETQYF

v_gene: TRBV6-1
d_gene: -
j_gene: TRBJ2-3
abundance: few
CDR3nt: TGTGCCAGCAGATCAGGACTGAGCACAGATACGCAGTATTTT
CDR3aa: CASRSGLSTDTQYF

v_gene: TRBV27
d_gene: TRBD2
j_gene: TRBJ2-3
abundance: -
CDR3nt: TGTGCCAGCTCCCCCCATGCGGGAGGGCCGGGAGGGACAGATACGCAGTATTTT
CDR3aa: CASSPHAGGPGGTDTQYF

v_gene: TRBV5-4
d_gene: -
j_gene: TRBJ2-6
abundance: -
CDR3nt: TGTGCCAGCAGCATAGGGGGGGCCCGCTCTGGGGCCAACGTCCTGACTTTC
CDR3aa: CASSIGGARSGANVLTF

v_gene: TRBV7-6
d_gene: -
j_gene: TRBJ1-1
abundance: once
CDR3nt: TGTGCCAGCAGCAGGGACACCAGAAACACTGAAGCTTTCTTT
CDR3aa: CASSRDTRNTEAFF

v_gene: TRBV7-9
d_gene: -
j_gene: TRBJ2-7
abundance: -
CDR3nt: TGTGCCAGCAGCCGAAATATAGGGACCGTCATTTCAAACGAGCAGTACTTC
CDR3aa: CASSRNIGTVISNEQYF

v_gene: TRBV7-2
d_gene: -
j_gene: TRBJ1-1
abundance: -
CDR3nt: TGTGCCAGCAGCCCGGGTGGCAGTTCTGAAGCTTTCTTT
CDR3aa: CASSPGGSSEAFF

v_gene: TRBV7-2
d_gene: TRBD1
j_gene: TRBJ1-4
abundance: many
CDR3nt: TGTGCCAGCAGCTCCTACAGGGGATCCTGGGATGAAAAACTGTTTTTT
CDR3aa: CASSSYRGSWDEKLFF

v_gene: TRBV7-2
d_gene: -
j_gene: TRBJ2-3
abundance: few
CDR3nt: TGTGCCAGCACCTGGGGAGATACGCAGTATTTT
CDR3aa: CASTWGDTQYF